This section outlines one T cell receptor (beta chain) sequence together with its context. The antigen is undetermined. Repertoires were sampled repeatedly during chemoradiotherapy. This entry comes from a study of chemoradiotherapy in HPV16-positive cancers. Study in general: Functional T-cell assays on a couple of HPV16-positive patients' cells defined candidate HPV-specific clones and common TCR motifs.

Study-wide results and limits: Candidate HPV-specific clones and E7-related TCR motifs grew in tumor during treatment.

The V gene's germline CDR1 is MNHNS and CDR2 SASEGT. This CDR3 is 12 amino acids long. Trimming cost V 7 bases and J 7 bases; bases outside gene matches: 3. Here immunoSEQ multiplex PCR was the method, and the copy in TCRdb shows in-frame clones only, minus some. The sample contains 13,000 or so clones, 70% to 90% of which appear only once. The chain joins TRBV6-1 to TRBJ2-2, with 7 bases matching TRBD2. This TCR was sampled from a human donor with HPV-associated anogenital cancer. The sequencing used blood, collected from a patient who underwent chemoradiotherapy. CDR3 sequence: CASIRGVGELFF. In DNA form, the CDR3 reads TGTGCCAGCATACGGGGGGTCGGGGAGCTGTTTTTT.